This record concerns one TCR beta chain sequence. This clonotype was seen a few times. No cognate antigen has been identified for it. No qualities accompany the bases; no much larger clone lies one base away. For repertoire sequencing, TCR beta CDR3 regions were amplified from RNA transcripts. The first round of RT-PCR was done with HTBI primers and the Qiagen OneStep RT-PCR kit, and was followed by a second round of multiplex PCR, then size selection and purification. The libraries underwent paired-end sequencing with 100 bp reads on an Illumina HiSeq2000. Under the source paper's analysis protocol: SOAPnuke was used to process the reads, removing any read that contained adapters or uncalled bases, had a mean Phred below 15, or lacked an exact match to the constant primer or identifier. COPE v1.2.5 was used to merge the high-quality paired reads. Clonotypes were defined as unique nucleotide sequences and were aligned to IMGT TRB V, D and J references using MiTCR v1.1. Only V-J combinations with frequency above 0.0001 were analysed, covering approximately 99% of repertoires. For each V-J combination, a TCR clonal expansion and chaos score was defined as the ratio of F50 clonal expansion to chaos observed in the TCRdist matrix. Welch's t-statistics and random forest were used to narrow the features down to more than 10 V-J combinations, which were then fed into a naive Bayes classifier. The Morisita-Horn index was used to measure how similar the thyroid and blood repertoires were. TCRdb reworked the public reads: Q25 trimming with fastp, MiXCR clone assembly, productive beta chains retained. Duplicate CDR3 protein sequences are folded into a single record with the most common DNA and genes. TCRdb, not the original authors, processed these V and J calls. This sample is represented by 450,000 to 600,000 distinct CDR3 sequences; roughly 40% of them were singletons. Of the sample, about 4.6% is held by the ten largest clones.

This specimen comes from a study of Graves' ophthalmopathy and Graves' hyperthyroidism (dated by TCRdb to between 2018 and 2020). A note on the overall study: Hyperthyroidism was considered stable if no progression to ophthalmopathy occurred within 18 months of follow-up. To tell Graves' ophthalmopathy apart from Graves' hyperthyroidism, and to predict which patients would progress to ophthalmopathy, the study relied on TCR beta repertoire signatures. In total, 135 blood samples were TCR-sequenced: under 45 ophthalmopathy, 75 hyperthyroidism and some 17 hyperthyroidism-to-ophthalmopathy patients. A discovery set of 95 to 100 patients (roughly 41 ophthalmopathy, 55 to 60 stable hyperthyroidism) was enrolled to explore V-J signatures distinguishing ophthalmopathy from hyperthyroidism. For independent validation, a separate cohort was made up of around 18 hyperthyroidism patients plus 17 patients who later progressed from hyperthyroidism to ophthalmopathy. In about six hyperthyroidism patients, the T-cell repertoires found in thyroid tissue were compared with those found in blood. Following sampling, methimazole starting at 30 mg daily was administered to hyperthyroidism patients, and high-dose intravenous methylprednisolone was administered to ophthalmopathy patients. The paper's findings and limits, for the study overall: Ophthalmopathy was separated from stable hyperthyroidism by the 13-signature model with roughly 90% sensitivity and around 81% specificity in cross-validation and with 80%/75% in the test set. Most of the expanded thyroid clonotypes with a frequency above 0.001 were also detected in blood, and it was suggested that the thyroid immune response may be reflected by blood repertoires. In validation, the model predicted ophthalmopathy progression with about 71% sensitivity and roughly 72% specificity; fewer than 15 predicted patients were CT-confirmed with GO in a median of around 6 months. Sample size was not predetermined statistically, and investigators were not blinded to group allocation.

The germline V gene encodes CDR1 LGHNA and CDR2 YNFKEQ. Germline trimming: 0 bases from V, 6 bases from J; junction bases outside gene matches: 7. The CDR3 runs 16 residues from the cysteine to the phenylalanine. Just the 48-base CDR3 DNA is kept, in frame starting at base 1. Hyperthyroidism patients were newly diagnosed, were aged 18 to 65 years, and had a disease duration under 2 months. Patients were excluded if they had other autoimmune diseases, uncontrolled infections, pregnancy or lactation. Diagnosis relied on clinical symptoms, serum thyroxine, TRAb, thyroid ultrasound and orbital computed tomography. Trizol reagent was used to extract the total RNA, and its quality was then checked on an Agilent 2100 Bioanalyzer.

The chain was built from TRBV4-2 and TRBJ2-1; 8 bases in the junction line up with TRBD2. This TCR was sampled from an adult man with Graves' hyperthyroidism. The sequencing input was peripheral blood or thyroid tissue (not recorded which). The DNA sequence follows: TGTGCCAGCAGCCAAGACTCGGGAGGGCTATTCAATGAGCAGTTCTTC. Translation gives CASSQDSGGLFNEQFF.